This is a list of T cell receptor beta chains from one sample in a study of cytomegalovirus exposure and HLA in healthy donors. Assay: immunoSEQ multiplex PCR; the TCRdb copy retains only in-frame clones and omits some. Seen here are approximately 91,000 clones, about two thirds observed once, and the top ten hold less than 1.5%. Sequencing was performed on PBMCs. All receptors derive from a female donor in good health and CMV-seronegative. Each CDR3 is given with its conserved first and last residue. Each record gives: V gene, clone size, J gene, D gene, CDR3 DNA, CDR3 protein. The D gene is left open where the match is weak. Part of the rows lack a size; the others show once, few, many or a class for expanded clones.

v_gene: TRBV30
abundance: NA
j_gene: TRBJ2-3
d_gene: NA
CDR3nt: TGTGCCTGGAGGGAGGGTATTGGCGGAAGCACAGATACGCAGTATTTT
CDR3aa: CAWREGIGGSTDTQYF

v_gene: TRBV4-1
abundance: NA
j_gene: TRBJ1-3
d_gene: NA
CDR3nt: TGCGCCAGCAGCCAAGATACAGGGCGGAACACCATATATTTT
CDR3aa: CASSQDTGRNTIYF

v_gene: TRBV2
abundance: NA
j_gene: TRBJ2-7
d_gene: NA
CDR3nt: TGTGCCAGCAGGACAAGGGCGGGCGAGCAGTACTTC
CDR3aa: CASRTRAGEQYF

v_gene: TRBV4-1
abundance: NA
j_gene: TRBJ2-4
d_gene: NA
CDR3nt: TGCGCCAGCAGCCAATTGCCTCTCCTTGGGCTAGCCAAAAACATTCAGTACTTC
CDR3aa: CASSQLPLLGLAKNIQYF

v_gene: TRBV30
abundance: few
j_gene: TRBJ1-1
d_gene: NA
CDR3nt: TGTGCCTGGACGCGAGATTCGAACACTGAAGCTTTCTTT
CDR3aa: CAWTRDSNTEAFF

v_gene: TRBV27
abundance: NA
j_gene: TRBJ2-2
d_gene: TRBD2
CDR3nt: TGTGCCAGCAGACCTAGCGGAACTTACACCGGGGAGCTGTTTTTT
CDR3aa: CASRPSGTYTGELFF

v_gene: TRBV7-9
abundance: NA
j_gene: TRBJ2-3
d_gene: TRBD2
CDR3nt: TGTGCCAGCAGAGTGCGGGAGACCCCAGATACGCAGTATTTT
CDR3aa: CASRVRETPDTQYF

v_gene: TRBV7-2
abundance: NA
j_gene: TRBJ2-1
d_gene: NA
CDR3nt: TGTGCCAGCAGCCGAATGGCGGGTCTACTCTACAATGAGCAGTTCTTC
CDR3aa: CASSRMAGLLYNEQFF

v_gene: TRBV6-6
abundance: NA
j_gene: TRBJ2-7
d_gene: NA
CDR3nt: TGTGCCAGCAGTACCGAGGAGGGTAAATACGAGCAGTACTTC
CDR3aa: CASSTEEGKYEQYF

v_gene: TRBV2
abundance: NA
j_gene: TRBJ2-7
d_gene: TRBD2
CDR3nt: TGTGCCAGCAGGCCCCTAGCGGGAGAGGGCGAGCAGTACTTC
CDR3aa: CASRPLAGEGEQYF

v_gene: TRBV19
abundance: NA
j_gene: TRBJ2-3
d_gene: NA
CDR3nt: TGTGCCAGTAGTGGATTAGCGTCAAGCACAGATACGCAGTATTTT
CDR3aa: CASSGLASSTDTQYF

v_gene: TRBV5-1
abundance: NA
j_gene: TRBJ2-3
d_gene: NA
CDR3nt: TGCGCCAGCAGGATACTACCTAGCACAGATACGCAGTATTTT
CDR3aa: CASRILPSTDTQYF

v_gene: TRBV7-9
abundance: NA
j_gene: TRBJ1-2
d_gene: NA
CDR3nt: TGTGCCAGCAGCTTAGGGGCCTCCTCCTCAGACTATGGCTACACCTTC
CDR3aa: CASSLGASSSDYGYTF

v_gene: TRBV7-2
abundance: once
j_gene: TRBJ2-7
d_gene: NA
CDR3nt: TGTGCCAGCAGCCGGGGGTCCCTCAGCTACGAGCAGTACTTC
CDR3aa: CASSRGSLSYEQYF

v_gene: TRBV5-1
abundance: once
j_gene: TRBJ2-7
d_gene: NA
CDR3nt: TGCGCCAGCGGCCAAGGGGGACGCCCCTACGAGCAGTACTTC
CDR3aa: CASGQGGRPYEQYF

v_gene: TRBV5-4
abundance: NA
j_gene: TRBJ1-2
d_gene: TRBD1
CDR3nt: TGTGCCAGCAGCTTGAACAGGGGTAACTATGGCTACACCTTC
CDR3aa: CASSLNRGNYGYTF

v_gene: TRBV5-1
abundance: NA
j_gene: TRBJ1-2
d_gene: NA
CDR3nt: TGCGCCAGCAGCTTGGGAGGGCACGGCTACACCTTC
CDR3aa: CASSLGGHGYTF

v_gene: TRBV28
abundance: NA
j_gene: TRBJ1-2
d_gene: NA
CDR3nt: TGTGCCAGCAGTTTACGCAGGGATAACTATGGCTACACCTTC
CDR3aa: CASSLRRDNYGYTF

v_gene: TRBV9
abundance: NA
j_gene: TRBJ2-5
d_gene: TRBD2
CDR3nt: TGTGCCAGCAGCGTAGTCGGGGGGGAAGAGACCCAGTACTTC
CDR3aa: CASSVVGGEETQYF

v_gene: TRBV28
abundance: NA
j_gene: TRBJ2-7
d_gene: NA
CDR3nt: TGTGCCAGCAGTTTGACTGCTGGCGAGCAGTACTTC
CDR3aa: CASSLTAGEQYF

v_gene: TRBV11-2
abundance: NA
j_gene: TRBJ1-4
d_gene: NA
CDR3nt: TGTGCCAGCAGCTCCCCCTGGGCTGCGAAGGATGAAAAACTGTTTTTT
CDR3aa: CASSSPWAAKDEKLFF

v_gene: TRBV2
abundance: NA
j_gene: TRBJ2-1
d_gene: TRBD2
CDR3nt: TGTGCCAGCAGTGAGATCCAGCGGGAGTCGAATGAGCAGTTCTTC
CDR3aa: CASSEIQRESNEQFF

v_gene: TRBV15
abundance: few
j_gene: TRBJ2-5
d_gene: NA
CDR3nt: TGTGCCACCAGCACCCGGAGGGAGTTGAGCAGAGAGACCCAGTACTTC
CDR3aa: CATSTRRELSRETQYF

v_gene: TRBV30
abundance: few
j_gene: TRBJ1-5
d_gene: NA
CDR3nt: TGTGCCTGGAGTGGAGAGATTAATCAGCCCCAGCATTTT
CDR3aa: CAWSGEINQPQHF

v_gene: TRBV7-3
abundance: few
j_gene: TRBJ1-5
d_gene: TRBD1
CDR3nt: TGTGCCAGCAGCCAGACAGGGGGTGGCAATCAGCCCCAGCATTTT
CDR3aa: CASSQTGGGNQPQHF

v_gene: TRBV7-7
abundance: NA
j_gene: TRBJ2-3
d_gene: NA
CDR3nt: TGTGCTAGCAGCTTAGGTTTGGGGGCTAGCACAGATACGCAGTATTTT
CDR3aa: CASSLGLGASTDTQYF

v_gene: TRBV11-3
abundance: once
j_gene: TRBJ2-7
d_gene: NA
CDR3nt: TGTGCCAGCAGCTTACGGGACAACTCCTACGAGCAGTACTTC
CDR3aa: CASSLRDNSYEQYF